A single sample gave rise to the 27 T cell receptor beta chains below, sequenced in a study of T cell repertoires in cytomegalovirus infection. One entry per CDR3 protein, called by TCRdb with MiXCR from the reads. The sample shows hundreds of thousands of distinct CDR3 sequences, 15% to 20% of them seen only once. The sequenced sample was PBMCs. These receptors were taken from a human donor in good health (CMV status not recorded). Some clones in this sample may be carry-over from other donors' samples.

The chain carries TRBV2 and TRBJ2-7, with D perhaps matching TRBD1 or TRBD2 (5 bases each). Trimming pared 7 bases from V and 2 bases from J, leaving 18 bases between. This CDR3 is 15 amino acids long. CDR1 and CDR2 (germline): SNHLY, FYNNEI. Here the CDR3 reads CASTRAGTPTYEQYF. In nucleotides, the CDR3 is TGTGCCAGCACCCGGGCAGGGACCCCTACCTACGAGCAGTACTTC.

This clonotype was seen a handful of times. This rearrangement joins TRBV7-9 to TRBJ1-5; unclear D gene. Trimming took 1 base from V and 7 from J, leaving 8 bases between them. Germline V gives CDR1 SEHNR, CDR2 FQNEAQ (reference sequence). The CDR3 totals 13 residues. The CDR3 region has the DNA TGTGCCAGCAGCTTAGACGCTGGACAGCCCCAGCATTTT. This encodes CASSLDAGQPQHF. The full variable domain, its missing parts supplied by reference TRBV7-9 and TRBJ1-5, is DTGVSQNPRHKITKRGQNVTFRCDPISEHNRLYWYRQTLGQGPEFLTYFQNEAQLEKSRLLSDRFSAERPKGSFSTLEIQRTEQGDSAMYLCASSLDAGQPQHFGDGTRLSIL.

This clonotype was detected ten times or more. The chain is built from TRBV7-6 and TRBJ1-5; D not resolved. The CDR3 extends over 14 amino acids. Trimming removed 0 bases at V and 7 bases at J, with 10 bases between. Germline V gene data show CDR1 as SGHVS and CDR2 as FNYEAQ. The CDR3 protein is CASSLAATDQPQHF. In nucleotides, the CDR3 is TGTGCCAGCAGCTTAGCGGCGACGGACCAGCCCCAGCATTTT. Using reference TRBV7-6 and TRBJ1-5 for the parts outside the CDR3, the full variable domain is GAGVSQSPRYKVTKRGQDVALRCDPISGHVSLYWYRQALGQGPEFLTYFNYEAQQDKSGLPNDRFSAERPEGSISTLTIQRTEQRDSAMYRCASSLAATDQPQHFGDGTRLSIL.

The gene calls are TRBV19 and TRBJ1-2; D remains unclear. V lost 3 bases and J 6 bases, leaving 11 bases between the germline ends. Germline CDR1 is LNHDA and CDR2 is SQIVND (reference sequence). The CDR3 contains 13 residues. The CDR3 DNA reads TGTGCCAGTAGTATGGCGGGGATGGATGGCTACACCTTC. It specifies CASSMAGMDGYTF.

This clonotype has only a few counts. The chain uses TRBV20-1 and TRBJ2-3; perhaps TRBD2 as D (6 bases). The CDR3 runs 14 residues. The germline gives CDR1 DFQATT, CDR2 SNEGSKA (reference sequence). Between the trimmed V and J ends, which lost 5 bases and 0 bases, there was a span of 12 bases. CDR3 sequence: CSAGGTGSTDTQYF. The CDR3 DNA follows: TGCAGTGCTGGGGGGACTGGGAGCACAGATACGCAGTATTTT.

This clonotype was seen a few times. This chain connects TRBV19 to TRBJ1-2; no firm D call. CDR1 is LNHDA and CDR2 is SQIVND in the germline V gene (reference sequence). CDR3 size: 12 residues. V lost 6 bases to trimming and J lost 7 bases, with 12 bases between them. CDR3 nucleotide sequence: TGTGCCAGTAGCATGGGGATACGTGGCTACACCTTC. It codes for CASSMGIRGYTF. Combining the CDR3 with reference TRBV19 and TRBJ1-2 gives the whole variable domain DGGITQSPKYLFRKEGQNVTLSCEQNLNHDAMYWYRQDPGQGLRLIYYSQIVNDFQKGDIAEGYSVSREKKESFPLTVTSAQKNPTAFYLCASSMGIRGYTFGSGTRLTVV.

Ten or more counts support this clonotype. The rearrangement links TRBV9 to TRBJ2-1; tentative D call: TRBD2 (5 bases). V lost 0 bases and J lost 0, with 13 bases in between. This CDR3 region has 17 residues. Germline CDR1 reads SGDLS; CDR2 reads YYNGEE. This CDR3 is CASSVGGAANSYNEQFF. For the CDR3, the DNA is TGTGCCAGCAGCGTAGGTGGAGCGGCCAACTCCTACAATGAGCAGTTCTTC.

The sample holds a few counts of this clonotype. At one boundary the junction diverges from the germline segment, which might be a read error. The chain carries TRBV6-2 or TRBV6-3 and TRBJ2-1; D may be TRBD2 (7 bases). The CDR3 contains 11 residues. The germline V gene has CDR1 MNHEY and CDR2 SVGEGT. CDR3 DNA: TGTGCCAGCAGTTCCGGGGGGCTCCGACTCTTC. Residues: CASSSGGLRLF.

This chain links TRBV5-6 with TRBJ2-5; TRBD1 matches at 7 bases. There are 14 residues in the CDR3. Unmatched junction bases numbered 3, after V lost 1 base and J lost 3 bases. From germline, CDR1 is SGHDT and CDR2 YYEEEE. CDR3 coding DNA: TGTGCCAGCAGCTTGTCAGGGACAGAAGAGACCCAGTACTTC. It encodes CASSLSGTEETQYF.

This clonotype was seen a handful of times. The chain carries TRBV7-9 and TRBJ2-7, with D possibly matching TRBD1 (6 bases). V was pared by 3 bases and J by 5 bases, with 14 bases between. CDR1 is SEHNR, CDR2 FQNEAQ, per germline (reference sequence). The CDR3 length is 14 residues. This chain's CDR3 is CASSFGQGINEQYF. Written as DNA, the CDR3 is TGTGCCAGCAGCTTTGGCCAGGGGATCAACGAGCAGTACTTC.

J is TRBJ1-5 and V is TRBV19; 8 bases agree with TRBD1. Looked up from germline, CDR1 is LNHDA and CDR2 is SQIVND (reference sequence). V was pared by 0 bases and J by 6 bases, with 16 bases of the junction left unmatched. CDR3 length equals 19 residues. The CDR3 sequence: CASSIDLSRGRLLVQPQHF. In DNA, the CDR3 is TGTGCCAGTAGTATAGATCTATCCAGGGGGCGACTTTTAGTTCAGCCCCAGCATTTT. Full variable domain (missing parts from reference TRBV19 and TRBJ1-5): DGGITQSPKYLFRKEGQNVTLSCEQNLNHDAMYWYRQDPGQGLRLIYYSQIVNDFQKGDIAEGYSVSREKKESFPLTVTSAQKNPTAFYLCASSIDLSRGRLLVQPQHFGDGTRLSIL.

This clonotype appeared many times. The chain recombines TRBV12-3 or TRBV12-4 with TRBJ1-1; D is ambiguous. V was shortened by 6 bases and J by 1 base, with 12 bases between the two germline ends. The CDR3 totals 14 residues. DNA for the CDR3: TGTGCCAGCAGAGAATTTTCCGAGAACACTGAAGCTTTCTTT. It codes for CASREFSENTEAFF.

This clonotype was detected ten times or more. The rearrangement uses TRBV7-9 and TRBJ1-3, with D uncertain. The germline V gene encodes CDR1 SEHNR and CDR2 FQNEAQ (reference sequence). V shed 5 bases and J shed 1 base, with 9 bases lying between them. The CDR3 has 14 residues. As DNA, the CDR3 is TGTGCCAGCAGCATGGACGGTTCTGGAAACACCATATATTTT. Protein sequence: CASSMDGSGNTIYF. The full variable domain, with the rest looked up from reference TRBV7-9 and TRBJ1-3, is DTGVSQNPRHKITKRGQNVTFRCDPISEHNRLYWYRQTLGQGPEFLTYFQNEAQLEKSRLLSDRFSAERPKGSFSTLEIQRTEQGDSAMYLCASSMDGSGNTIYFGEGSWLTVV.

This clonotype was seen a handful of times. The gene calls are TRBV18 and TRBJ1-2; 7 bases map to TRBD1. The CDR3 totals 18 residues. Trimming removed 5 bases from V and 2 bases from J; junction bases left unmatched: 17. CDR1 and CDR2 from the germline V gene are KGHSH and LQKENI. CDR3 nucleotide sequence: TGTGCCAGCTCAGCGGACAGGCAACGGGGGTATGCGAACTATGGCTACACCTTC. Protein sequence: CASSADRQRGYANYGYTF.

This clonotype has a handful of counts. V is TRBV20-1 and J is TRBJ1-5; D not certain. V was cut by 3 bases and J by 3 bases, with 6 bases left in between. The germline V gene encodes CDR1 DFQATT and CDR2 SNEGSKA (reference sequence). The CDR3 covers 12 residues. The DNA of the CDR3 is TGCAGTGCTAGGCGGCTCAATCAGCCCCAGCATTTT. It encodes CSARRLNQPQHF.

This clonotype was observed a few times. The chain carries TRBV11-1 and TRBJ2-1; D may be TRBD1 (5 bases). This CDR3 comprises 15 residues. The germline V and J ends were trimmed by 5 bases and 0 bases, with 11 bases remaining between them. Germline V gives CDR1 SGHAT, CDR2 FQDESV (reference sequence). The CDR3 here is CASSTRVVSYNEQFF. The CDR3 coding sequence is TGTGCCAGCAGCACCAGGGTCGTCTCCTACAATGAGCAGTTCTTC. The full variable domain, completed using reference TRBV11-1 and TRBJ2-1, is EAEVAQSPRYKITEKSQAVAFWCDPISGHATLYWYRQILGQGPELLVQFQDESVVDDSQLPKDRFSAERLKGVDSTLKIQPAELGDSAMYLCASSTRVVSYNEQFFGPGTRLTVL.

V and J are TRBV12-3 or TRBV12-4 and TRBJ2-1, with TRBD1 matching over 7 bases. The CDR3 covers 15 residues. With V trimmed by 2 bases and J by 3 bases, 4 bases remained unmatched. CDR3 region: CASSLRQGFYNEQFF. DNA for the CDR3: TGTGCCAGCAGTTTACGACAGGGCTTCTACAATGAGCAGTTCTTC.

This clonotype has a count of ten or more. V usage is TRBV28 and J usage is TRBJ1-3, with D unclear. V was shortened by 4 bases and J by 6 bases, with 13 bases between the two germline ends. From germline, CDR1 is MDHEN and CDR2 SYDVKM. The CDR3 has 14 amino acids. The CDR3 coding sequence is TGTGCCAGCAGTTCCCCGACCTTGGAAAACACCATATATTTT. This gives the protein CASSSPTLENTIYF. The whole variable domain, filled in from reference TRBV28 and TRBJ1-3, reads DVKVTQSSRYLVKRTGEKVFLECVQDMDHENMFWYRQDPGLGLRLIYFSYDVKMKEKGDIPEGYSVSREKKERFSLILESASTNQTSMYLCASSSPTLENTIYFGEGSWLTVV.

The table lists this clonotype with many counts. V gene TRBV11-2 combines with J gene TRBJ1-4; D remains ambiguous. The V gene lost 6 bases and the J gene lost 7 bases, with 12 bases spanning the gap. This CDR3 comprises 13 residues. Per germline, CDR1 SGHAT and CDR2 FQNNGV. Here the CDR3 reads CASSRGEGEKLFF. The DNA of the CDR3 is TGTGCCAGCAGTCGCGGGGAGGGTGAAAAACTGTTTTTT.

This clonotype was counted a few times. This chain connects TRBV6-5 to TRBJ2-5; D not resolved. From germline, CDR1 is MNHEY and CDR2 SVGAGI. The CDR3 contains 14 residues. Trimming cost V 6 bases and J 2 bases, with 13 bases left between them. CDR3 DNA sequence: TGTGCCAGCAGACCCGCGGACGGTCAAGAGACCCAGTACTTC. This translates into CASRPADGQETQYF.

CDR3 DNA: TGTGCCAGCAGCTCCGACCCGAGTGGCTACACCTTC. Its protein is CASSSDPSGYTF. V and J are TRBV5-6 and TRBJ1-2; D call uncertain. The germline V gene encodes CDR1 SGHDT and CDR2 YYEEEE. V was shortened by 3 bases and J by 7 bases, with 10 bases between the two germline ends. The CDR3 has 12 amino acids.

In its sample, this clonotype was seen many times. The chain carries TRBV7-9 and TRBJ2-2; 7 bases map to TRBD2. Germline V gives CDR1 SEHNR, CDR2 FQNEAQ (reference sequence). The trim removed 5 bases at V and 0 bases at J, leaving 6 bases unmatched. The length of the CDR3 is 16 residues. Here the CDR3 reads CASSGEGYANTGELFF. The CDR3 nucleotides read TGTGCCAGCAGCGGGGAGGGGTACGCGAACACCGGGGAGCTGTTTTTT.

This clonotype has only a few counts. The chain is built from TRBV9 and TRBJ1-2, with 8 bases identical to TRBD1. The CDR3 runs to 15 residues. The V and J ends lost 4 bases and 5 bases, in that order; junction bases with no gene match: 10. Germline CDR1 reads SGDLS; CDR2 reads YYNGEE. The CDR3 bases are TGTGCCAGCAGCACCTCCTGGGACAGGAGTTATGGCTACACCTTC. As protein: CASSTSWDRSYGYTF.

On this clonotype: Relative to the germline gene, one junction end is altered; a read error may explain this. This sequence joins TRBV27 and TRBJ2-1, with unresolved D. Germline V gives CDR1 MNHEY, CDR2 SMNVEV (reference sequence). This CDR3 comprises 12 residues. This chain's CDR3 is CASGFGYNEQFF. CDR3 DNA: TGTGCCAGCGGTTTCGGCTACAATGAGCAGTTCTTC.

This chain uses TRBV6-5 with TRBJ1-1; 12 bases fit TRBD1. Germline V lookup: CDR1 MNHEY, CDR2 SVGAGI. This CDR3 has 17 residues. The J segment lost 0 bases and the V segment lost 4 bases, leaving 6 bases of the junction unmatched. The CDR3 reads CASSSGQGANMNTEAFF. CDR3 nucleotide sequence: TGTGCCAGCAGTTCGGGACAGGGGGCGAACATGAACACTGAAGCTTTCTTT.

V usage is TRBV20-1 and J usage is TRBJ1-1, with no clear D. V was pared by 5 bases and J by 6 bases, with 25 bases between. The length of the CDR3 is 16 residues. Germline V gene lookup returns CDR1 DFQATT and CDR2 SNEGSKA (reference sequence). For the CDR3, the DNA is TGCAGTGCTGGTTGGGCAGGATCCTTTTCTAGCGCTGAAGCTTTCTTT. The encoded protein is CSAGWAGSFSSAEAFF.

This clonotype has a count of ten or more. The chain is built from TRBV28 and TRBJ1-2; D not resolved. The germline V and J ends were trimmed by 2 bases and 7 bases, with 8 bases remaining between them. The CDR3 has 12 amino acids. Germline V lookup: CDR1 MDHEN, CDR2 SYDVKM. The CDR3 spells CASSLALGGYTF. DNA for the CDR3: TGTGCCAGCAGTTTAGCCCTGGGTGGCTACACCTTC.